The entry below describes one T cell receptor (beta chain). Other nucleotide sequences from this sample produce the same CDR3. Those enrolled in Seattle joined during active infection and were followed longitudinally afterward. The data derive from a study of blood T cell repertoires in COVID-19. Study-level information: Nucleic acid was either cDNA or gDNA, and it came from T cells, B-cell-depleted T cells, or PBMCs.

With 2 bases removed from V and 0 bases from J, the gap between germline ends came to 9 bases. Germline values: CDR1 SGDLS, CDR2 YYNGEE. CDR3 length: 14 amino acids. Original processing methods: Reference gene primers were amplified, and this amplification served to estimate nucleated cell counts. Sequenced by immunoSEQ multiplex PCR; TCRdb stores in-frame clones only, minus some. D and trimming come from the DNA, and the V and J calls and clone size come from that table. The top ten clones hold roughly 10% of a sample with around 260,000 clones, 75% to 90% of them seen once. The sequencing input was peripheral blood. This TCR derives from an older woman with COVID-19, enrolled during active disease. The chain recombines TRBV9 with TRBJ2-7; weak D call: TRBD1 (5 bases). Written as DNA, the CDR3 is TGTGCCAGCAGCGTTACAGGTACCTCCTACGAGCAGTACTTC. Translation: CASSVTGTSYEQYF.